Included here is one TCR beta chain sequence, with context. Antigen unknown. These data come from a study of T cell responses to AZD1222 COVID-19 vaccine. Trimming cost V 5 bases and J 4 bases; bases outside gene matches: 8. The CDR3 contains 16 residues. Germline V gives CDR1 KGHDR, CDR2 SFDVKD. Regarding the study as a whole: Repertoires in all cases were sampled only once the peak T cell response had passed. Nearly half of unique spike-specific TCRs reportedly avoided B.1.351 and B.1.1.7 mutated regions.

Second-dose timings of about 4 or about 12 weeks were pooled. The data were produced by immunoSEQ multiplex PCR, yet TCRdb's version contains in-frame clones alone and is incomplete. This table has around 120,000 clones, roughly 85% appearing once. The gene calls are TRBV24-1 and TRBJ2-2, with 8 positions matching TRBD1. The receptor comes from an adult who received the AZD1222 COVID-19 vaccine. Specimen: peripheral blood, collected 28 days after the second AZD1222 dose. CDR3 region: CATSGTDRAGTGELFF. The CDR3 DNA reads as TGTGCCACCAGTGGGACGGACAGGGCGGGCACCGGGGAGCTGTTTTTT.